This paragraph covers one TCR beta chain sequence. Its antigen remains unknown. Trimming removed 6 bases from V and 5 bases from J; junction bases left unmatched: 12. Germline CDR1 is SGHVS and CDR2 is FNYEAQ. The CDR3 sequence is 17 residues long. Both 60 Vbeta primers and 13 Jbeta primers went into the PCR. Clones were read by immunoSEQ multiplex PCR, and TCRdb kept only the in-frame ones, dropping some. There are over 120,000 clones in the sample; 70% to 90% occur only once, and 2.4% lies in the top ten. These data come from a study of cytomegalovirus exposure and HLA in healthy donors. Study context: Around 77 million unique TCRs from HLA-typed donors made up an early data release.

Notes on the study in general: Usually a TCR sequence was rare, but some public TCRs were found in many donors. It was 164 TCR beta chains that were listed as cytomegalovirus-associated.

The sequence derives from a man in his fifties in good health and CMV-seronegative. Sequencing used PBMCs. The chain is built from TRBV7-6 and TRBJ2-2; 10 bases are shared with TRBD1. The CDR3 loop reads CASSIGPGTGVTGELFF. The CDR3, as DNA: TGTGCCAGCAGTATAGGGCCGGGGACAGGGGTAACCGGGGAGCTGTTTTTT.